This is a list of T cell receptor beta chains from one sample in a study of OX40 agonist ivuxolimab in advanced cancers. TCRdb's copy holds only in-frame clones and misses some; the assay was immunoSEQ multiplex PCR. In the table there are roughly 16,000 clones, roughly 81% of which are singletons. The sequenced sample was CD4+ or CD8+ T cells sorted from blood, obtained in a trial of the OX40 agonist ivuxolimab. The receptors originated from an adult with an advanced solid tumor such as melanoma, head and neck, liver or kidney cancer. Each CDR3 is given with its conserved first and last residue. The D gene is left open where the match is weak. Size values are once, few and many counts, or a class for expanded clones, and some rows have none.

V	size	D	J	length	CDR3	DNA
TRBV9	-	TRBD2	TRBJ2-7	15	CASSASAGDLYEQYF	TGTGCCAGCAGCGCTTCAGCGGGGGACCTCTACGAGCAGTACTTC
TRBV4-3	-	TRBD1	TRBJ2-7	15	CASSQARTGTYEQYF	TGCGCCAGCAGCCAGGCCCGGACAGGGACCTACGAGCAGTACTTC
TRBV5-6	once	-	TRBJ2-7	12	CASSSSLYEQYF	TGTGCCAGCAGCTCGTCTTTGTACGAGCAGTACTTC
TRBV13	-	-	TRBJ2-3	15	CASSPRVEGTDTQYF	TGTGCCAGCAGCCCTAGGGTGGAGGGCACAGATACGCAGTATTTT
TRBV11-1	-	-	TRBJ2-1	15	CASSFSGRKDVGQFF	TGTGCCAGCAGCTTCTCGGGCAGGAAGGATGTCGGGCAGTTCTTC
TRBV5-1	-	-	TRBJ2-5	13	CASTPRGGETQYF	TGCGCCAGCACCCCCAGAGGGGGAGAGACCCAGTACTTC
TRBV6-1	-	TRBD1	TRBJ1-1	13	CASRTGGHTEAFF	TGTGCCAGCAGAACAGGGGGGCACACTGAAGCTTTCTTT
TRBV5-8	-	TRBD1	TRBJ1-5	17	CASSLNPGGYSNQPQHF	TGTGCCAGCAGCTTGAATCCAGGGGGTTATAGCAATCAGCCCCAGCATTTT
TRBV7-9	-	TRBD1	TRBJ1-2	16	CASSLRDREANYGYTF	TGTGCCAGCAGCTTAAGGGACAGGGAAGCTAACTATGGCTACACCTTC
TRBV7-6	-	-	TRBJ1-4	16	CASSLKESGVNEKLFF	TGTGCCAGCAGCTTAAAAGAGTCAGGGGTTAATGAAAAACTGTTTTTT
TRBV11-2	-	TRBD2	TRBJ2-1	18	CASSPTSGRWGSYNEQFF	TGTGCCAGCAGTCCTACTAGCGGGAGATGGGGCTCCTACAATGAGCAGTTCTTC